This T cell receptor (beta chain) was documented in a study of blood T cells in healthy people across ages. Notes on the study in general: Reliance upon unsorted PBMCs precluded definitive naive versus antigen-experienced comparison. Expanded clonotype changes were possibly confounded by unknown donor CMV status. Long-lived donors exceeded aged donors in naive CD4+ cells and diversity.

Concerning this clonotype itself: Its antigen remains unidentified.

A second PCR of roughly 7 to 11 cycles used a sample-barcoded 5' primer and a J-beta primer mix. TCRdb called the 5' RACE reads again in MiXCR, with one record for every CDR3 protein. The sample lists 1.5 million to 2 million distinct CDR3 sequences, roughly 49% occurring once. This clonotype was obtained from a woman aged 40 to 50 in good health. Sample: blood.

This CDR3 reads CASSYSRHANEQFF. CDR3 bases: TGTGCCAGCAGTTACTCGAGGCACGCCAATGAGCAGTTCTTC. This rearrangement joins TRBV6-2 or TRBV6-3 to TRBJ2-1, with D hard to call. Germline V gene lookup returns CDR1 MNHEY and CDR2 SVGEGT. The CDR3 is 14 amino acids. V lost 0 bases to trimming and J lost 6 bases, with 9 bases between them.